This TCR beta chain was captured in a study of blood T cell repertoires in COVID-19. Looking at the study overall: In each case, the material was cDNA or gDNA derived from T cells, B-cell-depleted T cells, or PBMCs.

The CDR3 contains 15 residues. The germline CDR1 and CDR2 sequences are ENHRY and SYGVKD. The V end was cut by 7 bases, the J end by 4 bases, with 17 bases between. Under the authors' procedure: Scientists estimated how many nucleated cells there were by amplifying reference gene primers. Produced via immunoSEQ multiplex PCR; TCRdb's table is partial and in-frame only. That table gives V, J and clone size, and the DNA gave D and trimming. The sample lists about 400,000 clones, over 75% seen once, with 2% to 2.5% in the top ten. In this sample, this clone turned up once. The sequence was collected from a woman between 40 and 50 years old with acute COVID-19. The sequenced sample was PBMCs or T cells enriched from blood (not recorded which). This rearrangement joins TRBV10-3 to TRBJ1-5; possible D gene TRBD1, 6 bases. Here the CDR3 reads CAINTWGGPNQPQHF. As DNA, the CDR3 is TGTGCCATCAACACGTGGGGGGGCCCTAATCAGCCCCAGCATTTT.